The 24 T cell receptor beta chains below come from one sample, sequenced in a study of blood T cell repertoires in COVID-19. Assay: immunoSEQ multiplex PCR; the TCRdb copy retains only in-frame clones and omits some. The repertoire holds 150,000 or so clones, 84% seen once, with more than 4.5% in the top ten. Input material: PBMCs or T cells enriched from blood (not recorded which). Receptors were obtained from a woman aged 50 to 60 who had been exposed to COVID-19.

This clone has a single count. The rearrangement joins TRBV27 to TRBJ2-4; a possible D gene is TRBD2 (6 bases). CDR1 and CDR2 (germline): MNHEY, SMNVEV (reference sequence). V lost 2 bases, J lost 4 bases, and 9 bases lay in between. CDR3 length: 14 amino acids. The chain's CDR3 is CASSLLGGKNIQYF. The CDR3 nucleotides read TGTGCCAGCAGTTTACTCGGAGGGAAAAACATTCAGTACTTC.

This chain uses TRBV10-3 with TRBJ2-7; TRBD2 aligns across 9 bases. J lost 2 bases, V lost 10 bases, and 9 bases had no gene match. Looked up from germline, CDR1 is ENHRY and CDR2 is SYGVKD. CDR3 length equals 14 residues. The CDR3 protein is CATSGVAGAYEQYF. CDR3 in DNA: TGTGCCACCTCGGGGGTAGCGGGGGCCTACGAGCAGTACTTC.

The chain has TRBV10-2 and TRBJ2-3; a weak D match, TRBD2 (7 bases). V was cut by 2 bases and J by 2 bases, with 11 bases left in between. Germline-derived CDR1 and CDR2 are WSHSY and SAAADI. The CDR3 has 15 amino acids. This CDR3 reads CASSEGGGYTDTQYF. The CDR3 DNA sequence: TGCGCCAGCAGTGAGGGGGGGGGCTACACAGATACGCAGTATTTT.

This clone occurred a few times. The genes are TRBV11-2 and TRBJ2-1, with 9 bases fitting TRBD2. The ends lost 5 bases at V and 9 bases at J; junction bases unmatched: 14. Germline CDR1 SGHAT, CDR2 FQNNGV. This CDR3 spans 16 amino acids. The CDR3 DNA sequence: TGTGCCAGCAGCCCCTACCTCGGGACTAGCAAAGGTGAGCAGTTCTTC. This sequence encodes CASSPYLGTSKGEQFF. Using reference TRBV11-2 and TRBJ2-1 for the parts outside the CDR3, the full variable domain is EAGVAQSPRYKIIEKRQSVAFWCNPISGHATLYWYQQILGQGPKLLIQFQNNGVVDDSQLPKDRFSAERLKGVDSTLKIQPAKLEDSAVYLCASSPYLGTSKGEQFFGPGTRLTVL.

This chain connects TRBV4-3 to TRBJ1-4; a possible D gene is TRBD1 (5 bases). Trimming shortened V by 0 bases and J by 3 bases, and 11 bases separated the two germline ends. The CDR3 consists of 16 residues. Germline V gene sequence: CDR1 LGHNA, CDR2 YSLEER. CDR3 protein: CASSQDARGANEKLFF. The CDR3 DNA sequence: TGCGCCAGCAGCCAAGATGCCCGGGGGGCTAATGAAAAACTGTTTTTT.

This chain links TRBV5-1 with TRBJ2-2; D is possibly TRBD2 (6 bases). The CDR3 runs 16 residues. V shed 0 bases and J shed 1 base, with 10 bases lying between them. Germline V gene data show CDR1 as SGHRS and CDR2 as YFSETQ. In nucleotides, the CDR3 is TGCGCCAGCAGCTTGGGACCGGGACTGAACACCGGGGAGCTGTTTTTT. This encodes CASSLGPGLNTGELFF. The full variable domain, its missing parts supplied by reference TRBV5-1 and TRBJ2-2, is KAGVTQTPRYLIKTRGQQVTLSCSPISGHRSVSWYQQTPGQGLQFLFEYFSETQRNKGNFPGRFSGRQFSNSRSEMNVSTLELGDSALYLCASSLGPGLNTGELFFGEGSRLTVL.

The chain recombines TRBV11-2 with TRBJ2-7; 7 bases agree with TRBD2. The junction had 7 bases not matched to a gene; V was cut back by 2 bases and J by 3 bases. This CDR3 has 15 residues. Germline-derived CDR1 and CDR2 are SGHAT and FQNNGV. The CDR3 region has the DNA TGTGCCAGCAGCTTATATGCCCCGGGAGGCTACGAGCAGTACTTC. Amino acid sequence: CASSLYAPGGYEQYF.

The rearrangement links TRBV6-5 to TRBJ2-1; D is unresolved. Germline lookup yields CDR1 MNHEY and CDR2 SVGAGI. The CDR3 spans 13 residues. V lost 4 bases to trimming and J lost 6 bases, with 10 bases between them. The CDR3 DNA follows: TGTGCCAGCAGTTTTTTAGCTGCCAATGAGCAGTTCTTC. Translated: CASSFLAANEQFF.

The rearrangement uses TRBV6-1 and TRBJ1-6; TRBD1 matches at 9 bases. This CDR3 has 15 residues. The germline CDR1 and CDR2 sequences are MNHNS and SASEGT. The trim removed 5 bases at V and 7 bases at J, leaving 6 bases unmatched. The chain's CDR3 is CASSFSGTGNSPLHF. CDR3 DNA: TGTGCCAGCAGTTTTTCCGGGACAGGGAATTCACCCCTCCACTTT.

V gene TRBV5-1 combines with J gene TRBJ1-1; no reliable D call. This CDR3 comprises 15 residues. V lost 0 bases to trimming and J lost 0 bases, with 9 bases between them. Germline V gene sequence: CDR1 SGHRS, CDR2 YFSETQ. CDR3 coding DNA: TGCGCCAGCAGCTTGGCGAGAAGCCTGAACACTGAAGCTTTCTTT. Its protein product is CASSLARSLNTEAFF.

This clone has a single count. The CDR3 spells CASSRPGGVGEKLFF. CDR3 in DNA: TGCGCCAGCAGCCGACCGGGAGGGGTTGGTGAAAAACTGTTTTTT. The chain couples TRBV5-1 to TRBJ1-4; D might be TRBD1 (5 bases). Germline V gene sequence: CDR1 SGHRS, CDR2 YFSETQ. Deletions cut 4 bases from V and 7 bases from J, with 17 bases between. CDR3 length: 15 residues.

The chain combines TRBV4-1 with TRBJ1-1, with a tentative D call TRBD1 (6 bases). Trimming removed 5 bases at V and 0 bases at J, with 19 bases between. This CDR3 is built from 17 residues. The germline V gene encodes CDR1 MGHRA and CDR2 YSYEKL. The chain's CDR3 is CASSSTSGGGVNTEAFF. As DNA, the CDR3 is TGCGCCAGCAGCTCCACTTCGGGGGGCGGGGTGAACACTGAAGCTTTCTTT.

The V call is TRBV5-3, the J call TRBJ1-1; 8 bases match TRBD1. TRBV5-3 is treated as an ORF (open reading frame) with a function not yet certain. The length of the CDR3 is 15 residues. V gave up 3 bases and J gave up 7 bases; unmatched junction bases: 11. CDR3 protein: CARSSRLQGDVEAFF. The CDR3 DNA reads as TGTGCCAGAAGCTCCCGATTACAGGGGGACGTTGAAGCTTTCTTT.

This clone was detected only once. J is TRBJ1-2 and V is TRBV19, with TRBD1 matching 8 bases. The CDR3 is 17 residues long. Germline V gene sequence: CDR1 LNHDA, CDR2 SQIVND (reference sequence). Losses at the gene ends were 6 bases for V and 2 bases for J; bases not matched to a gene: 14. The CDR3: CASSPRATGGQNYGYTF. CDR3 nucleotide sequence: TGTGCCAGTAGCCCTCGGGCCACAGGGGGTCAGAACTATGGCTACACCTTC.

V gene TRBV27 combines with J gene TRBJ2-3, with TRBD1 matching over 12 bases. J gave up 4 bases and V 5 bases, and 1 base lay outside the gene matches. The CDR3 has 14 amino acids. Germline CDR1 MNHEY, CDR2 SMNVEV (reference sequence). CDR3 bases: TGTGCCAGCAGTGGGACAGGGGGCCCAGATACGCAGTATTTT. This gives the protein CASSGTGGPDTQYF.

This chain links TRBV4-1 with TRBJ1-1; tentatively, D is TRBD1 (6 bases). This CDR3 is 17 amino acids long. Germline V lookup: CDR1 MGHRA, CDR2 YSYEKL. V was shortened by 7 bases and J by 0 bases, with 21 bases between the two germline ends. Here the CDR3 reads CASTLQGTLIMNTEAFF. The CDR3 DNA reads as TGCGCCAGCACCCTTCAAGGGACACTTATAATGAACACTGAAGCTTTCTTT.

The DNA for the CDR3 is TGCGCCAGCAGCAACGGTAAATACGAGCAGTACTTC. Translated, it gives CASSNGKYEQYF. The chain has TRBV5-1 and TRBJ2-7, with no clear D. The length of the CDR3 is 12 residues. The ends were cut back, 4 bases at V and 4 bases at J, with 9 bases in the middle. Germline CDR1 and CDR2: SGHRS and YFSETQ.

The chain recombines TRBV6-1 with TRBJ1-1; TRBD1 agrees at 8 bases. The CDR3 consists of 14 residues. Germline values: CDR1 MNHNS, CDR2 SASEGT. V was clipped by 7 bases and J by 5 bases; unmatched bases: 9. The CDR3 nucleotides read TGTGCCAGCACCGTAACAGGGGGTAGGACTGAAGCTTTCTTT. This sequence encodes CASTVTGGRTEAFF.

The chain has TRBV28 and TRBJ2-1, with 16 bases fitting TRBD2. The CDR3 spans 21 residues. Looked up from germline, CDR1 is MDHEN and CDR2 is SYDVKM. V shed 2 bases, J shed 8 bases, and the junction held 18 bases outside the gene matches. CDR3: CASSLRPGTSGRALHIDEQFF. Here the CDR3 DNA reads TGTGCCAGCAGTTTAAGGCCCGGGACTAGCGGGAGGGCCCTACACATAGATGAGCAGTTCTTC. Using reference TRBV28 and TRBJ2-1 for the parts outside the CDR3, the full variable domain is DVKVTQSSRYLVKRTGEKVFLECVQDMDHENMFWYRQDPGLGLRLIYFSYDVKMKEKGDIPEGYSVSREKKERFSLILESASTNQTSMYLCASSLRPGTSGRALHIDEQFFGPGTRLTVL.

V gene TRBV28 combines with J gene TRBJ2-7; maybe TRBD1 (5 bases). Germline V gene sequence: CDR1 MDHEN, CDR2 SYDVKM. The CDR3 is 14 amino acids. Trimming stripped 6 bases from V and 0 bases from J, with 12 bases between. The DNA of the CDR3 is TGTGCCAGCAGCCGAACAGGAAGCTCCTACGAGCAGTACTTC. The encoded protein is CASSRTGSSYEQYF.

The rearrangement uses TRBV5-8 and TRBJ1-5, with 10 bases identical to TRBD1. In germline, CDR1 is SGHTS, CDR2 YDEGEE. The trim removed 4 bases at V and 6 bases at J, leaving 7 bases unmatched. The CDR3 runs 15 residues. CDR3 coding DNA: TGTGCCAGCAGCCGACAGGGGGCGGAAAGTCAGCCCCAGCATTTT. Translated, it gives CASSRQGAESQPQHF.

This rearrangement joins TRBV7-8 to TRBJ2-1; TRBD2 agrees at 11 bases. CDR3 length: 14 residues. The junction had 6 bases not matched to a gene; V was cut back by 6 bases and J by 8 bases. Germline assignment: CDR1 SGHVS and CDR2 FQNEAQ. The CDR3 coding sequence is TGTGCCAGCAGTTTACTAGCGGGAGAATATGAGCAGTTCTTC. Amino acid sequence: CASSLLAGEYEQFF.

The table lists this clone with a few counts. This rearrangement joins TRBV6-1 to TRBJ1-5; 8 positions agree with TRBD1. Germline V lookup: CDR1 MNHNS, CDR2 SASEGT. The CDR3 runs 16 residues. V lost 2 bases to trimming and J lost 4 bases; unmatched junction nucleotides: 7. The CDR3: CASSEWTGNPNQPQHF. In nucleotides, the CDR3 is TGTGCCAGCAGTGAATGGACAGGGAACCCTAATCAGCCCCAGCATTTT.

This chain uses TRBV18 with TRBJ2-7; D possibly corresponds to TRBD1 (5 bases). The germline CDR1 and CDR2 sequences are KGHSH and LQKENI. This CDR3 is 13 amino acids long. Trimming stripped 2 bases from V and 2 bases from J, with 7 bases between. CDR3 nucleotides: TGTGCCAGCTCACCAGGGGCCGCCTACGAGCAGTACTTC. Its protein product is CASSPGAAYEQYF.